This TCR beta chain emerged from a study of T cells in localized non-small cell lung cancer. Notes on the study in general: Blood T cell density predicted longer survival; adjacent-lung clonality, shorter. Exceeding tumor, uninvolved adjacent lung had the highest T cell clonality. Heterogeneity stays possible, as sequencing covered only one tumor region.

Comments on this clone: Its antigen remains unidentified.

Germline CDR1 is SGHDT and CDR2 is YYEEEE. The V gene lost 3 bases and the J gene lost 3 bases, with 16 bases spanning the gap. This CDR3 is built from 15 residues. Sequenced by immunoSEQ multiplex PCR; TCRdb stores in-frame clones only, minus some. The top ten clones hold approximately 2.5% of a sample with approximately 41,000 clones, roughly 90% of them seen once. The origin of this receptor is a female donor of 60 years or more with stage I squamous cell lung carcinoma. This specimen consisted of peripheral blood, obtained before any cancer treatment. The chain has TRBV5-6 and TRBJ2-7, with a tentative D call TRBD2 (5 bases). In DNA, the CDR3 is TGTGCCAGCAGCTCGACCGGGATTCTCTTCTACGAGCAGTACTTC. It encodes CASSSTGILFYEQYF.